This is a list of T cell receptor beta chains from one sample in a study of Ad26.COV2.S vaccination and SARS-CoV-2 variants. The table came from immunoSEQ multiplex PCR; TCRdb's copy has only in-frame clones and leaves some out. This sample has approximately 300,000 clones, with 85% found just once. Sequenced material: peripheral blood, taken in a trial of Ad26.COV2.S vaccine versus placebo. All receptors come from a person aged 18-60 years who received the Ad26.COV2.S COVID-19 vaccine or a placebo. The CDR3 runs from the conserved cysteine through the conserved F or W. The D gene is left open where the match is weak. Size is omitted from some rows. Given values are once, few, many or a class for expanded clones.

size	J	V	D	CDR3	DNA
.	TRBJ1-1	TRBV6-5	.	CASSPAGNTEAFF	TGTGCCAGCAGTCCTGCGGGGAACACTGAAGCTTTCTTT
.	TRBJ1-2	TRBV27	.	CASRPPGGYGYTF	TGTGCCAGCAGACCGCCCGGGGGCTATGGCTACACCTTC
.	TRBJ2-2	TRBV6-5	.	CASRLSTNTGELFF	TGTGCCAGCAGGTTATCTACGAACACCGGGGAGCTGTTTTTT
.	TRBJ2-6	TRBV29-1	.	CSVDGPGANVLTF	TGCAGCGTTGACGGCCCTGGGGCCAACGTCCTGACTTTC
once	TRBJ2-2	TRBV7-9	.	CASSLQTTSGELFF	TGTGCCAGCAGTCTTCAAACAACGAGCGGGGAGCTGTTTTTT
.	TRBJ1-6	TRBV23-1	TRBD1	CASSQTTGVLSPLHF	TGCGCCAGCAGTCAAACGACAGGGGTTCTTTCACCCCTCCACTTT
.	TRBJ1-4	TRBV28	TRBD1	CASYDRVYEKLFF	TGTGCCAGTTACGACAGGGTGTATGAAAAACTGTTTTTT
.	TRBJ1-2	TRBV2	.	CASSESTRNYGYTF	TGTGCCAGCAGTGAAAGTACCCGTAACTATGGCTACACCTTC
.	TRBJ1-6	TRBV27	.	CASRITGRSSPLHF	TGTGCCAGCAGGATAACGGGGAGGAGTTCACCCCTCCACTTT
.	TRBJ2-7	TRBV2	TRBD1	CASSTGGWSYEQYF	TGTGCCAGCAGTACAGGGGGCTGGAGCTACGAGCAGTACTTC
.	TRBJ1-6	TRBV30	.	CAWQSSYNSPLHF	TGTGCCTGGCAGAGCTCCTATAATTCACCCCTCCACTTT
.	TRBJ1-2	TRBV11-2	.	CASSLGNRMPYGYTF	TGTGCCAGCAGCTTAGGCAACAGGATGCCCTATGGCTACACCTTC
once	TRBJ2-7	TRBV19	.	CASSIGGSSYEQYF	TGTGCCAGTAGTATAGGGGGCTCATCCTACGAGCAGTACTTC
.	TRBJ1-4	TRBV9	.	CASSTLGNPEKLFF	TGTGCCAGCAGCACCCTAGGAAATCCGGAAAAACTGTTTTTT
.	TRBJ2-3	TRBV3-1/TRBV3-2	.	CASSQDLGPTDTQYF	TGTGCCAGCAGCCAAGATCTGGGCCCGACAGATACGCAGTATTTT
.	TRBJ2-7	TRBV19	TRBD2	CASTTTATGGYEQYF	TGTGCCAGTACCACAACCGCTACGGGGGGCTACGAGCAGTACTTC
.	TRBJ1-1	TRBV6-6	.	CASSYSGGVTEAFF	TGTGCCAGCAGTTACTCCGGGGGCGTCACTGAAGCTTTCTTT
.	TRBJ1-2	TRBV10-3	TRBD1	CATSEGGPRGYTF	TGTGCCACCTCCGAAGGGGGCCCCCGGGGCTACACCTTC
.	TRBJ2-3	TRBV11-3	.	CASSFRSPDTQYF	TGTGCCAGCAGCTTTCGTTCCCCAGATACGCAGTATTTT
.	TRBJ2-7	TRBV2	.	CASSEEMGSEQYF	TGTGCCAGCAGTGAAGAAATGGGTTCGGAGCAGTACTTC
.	TRBJ2-7	TRBV10-2	.	CASVGGRGNEQYF	TGCGCCAGCGTAGGGGGGCGGGGGAACGAGCAGTACTTC
.	TRBJ1-2	TRBV2	TRBD1	CASSPGQGRIYGYTF	TGTGCCAGCAGCCCGGGACAGGGGAGGATCTATGGCTACACCTTC
.	TRBJ1-4	TRBV28	TRBD1	CASSTHRGATNEKLFF	TGTGCCAGCAGTACACACAGGGGAGCCACTAATGAAAAACTGTTTTTT
.	TRBJ1-3	TRBV6-6	.	CASRAAVSGNTIYF	TGTGCCAGCAGAGCAGCAGTCTCTGGAAACACCATATATTTT
.	TRBJ1-2	TRBV4-1	TRBD1	CASSQPRDRGLGGYTF	TGCGCCAGCAGCCAACCCCGGGACAGGGGACTAGGGGGCTACACCTTC
few	TRBJ2-7	TRBV6-1	.	CASSELGAPRHEQYF	TGTGCCAGCAGTGAACTGGGAGCACCACGGCACGAGCAGTACTTC
.	TRBJ2-3	TRBV7-3	.	CASSLDSTDTQYF	TGTGCCAGCAGCCTGGACTCCACAGATACGCAGTATTTT
.	TRBJ1-1	TRBV3-1/TRBV3-2	TRBD1	CASSRTWGTGGSYTEAFF	TGTGCCAGCAGCCGCACTTGGGGGACAGGGGGCTCATACACTGAAGCTTTCTTT
.	TRBJ1-4	TRBV28	.	CASSNGPVLATNEKLFF	TGTGCCAGCTCGAACGGACCGGTATTGGCAACTAATGAAAAACTGTTTTTT
few	TRBJ1-1	TRBV4-1	.	CASSQDNTGRPEAFF	TGCGCCAGCAGCCAAGATAATACAGGGAGACCTGAAGCTTTCTTT
once	TRBJ1-6	TRBV7-9	TRBD1	CASSLGTGVLNSPLHF	TGTGCCAGCAGCCTAGGGACAGGGGTTTTGAATTCACCCCTCCACTTT
.	TRBJ2-5	TRBV29-1	TRBD1	CSVEENAQGIGETQYF	TGCAGCGTTGAAGAGAATGCACAGGGGATTGGGGAGACCCAGTACTTC
.	TRBJ1-1	TRBV6-5	TRBD1	CASRTGANTEAFF	TGTGCCAGCCGGACAGGGGCGAACACTGAAGCTTTCTTT
.	TRBJ2-4	TRBV12-3/TRBV12-4	.	CASSLVATNIQYF	TGTGCCAGCAGTTTAGTGGCGACAAACATTCAGTACTTC
.	TRBJ2-5	TRBV4-1	TRBD2	CASSLGLAGVAGETQYF	TGCGCCAGCAGCCTGGGACTAGCGGGGGTCGCCGGAGAGACCCAGTACTTC
.	TRBJ2-1	TRBV7-9	TRBD2	CASSLGRTSHEQFF	TGTGCCAGCAGCTTAGGTCGGACTAGCCATGAGCAGTTCTTC
.	TRBJ2-5	TRBV9	TRBD2	CASSLGGRTGETQYF	TGTGCCAGCAGCCTCGGGGGGAGGACGGGAGAGACCCAGTACTTC
.	TRBJ2-5	TRBV11-1	.	CASSLEWGAEETQYF	TGTGCCAGCAGTTTAGAATGGGGGGCAGAAGAGACCCAGTACTTC